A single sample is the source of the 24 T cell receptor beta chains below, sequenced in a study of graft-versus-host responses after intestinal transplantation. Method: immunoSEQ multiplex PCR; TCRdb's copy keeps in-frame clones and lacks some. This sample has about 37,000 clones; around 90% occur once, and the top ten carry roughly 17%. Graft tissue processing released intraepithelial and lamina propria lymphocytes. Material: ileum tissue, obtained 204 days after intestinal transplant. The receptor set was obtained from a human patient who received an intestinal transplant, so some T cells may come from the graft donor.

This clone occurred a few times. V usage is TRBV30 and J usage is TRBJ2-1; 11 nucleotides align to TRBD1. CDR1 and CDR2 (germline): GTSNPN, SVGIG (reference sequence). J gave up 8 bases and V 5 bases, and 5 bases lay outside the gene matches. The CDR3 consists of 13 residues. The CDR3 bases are TGTGCCTGGGGGACAGGGGGTCTCGATGAGCAGTTCTTC. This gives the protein CAWGTGGLDEQFF. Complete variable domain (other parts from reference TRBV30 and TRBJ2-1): SQTIHQWPATLVQPVGSPLSLECTVEGTSNPNLYWYRQAAGRGLQLLFYSVGIGQISSEVPQNLSASRPQDRQFILSSKKLLLSDSGFYLCAWGTGGLDEQFFGPGTRLTVL.

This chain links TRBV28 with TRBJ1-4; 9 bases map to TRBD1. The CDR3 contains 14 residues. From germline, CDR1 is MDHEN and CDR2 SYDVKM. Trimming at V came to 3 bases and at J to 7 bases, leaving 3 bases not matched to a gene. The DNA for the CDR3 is TGTGCCAGCAGTTTGGACAGGGGTTTTGAAAAACTGTTTTTT. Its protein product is CASSLDRGFEKLFF.

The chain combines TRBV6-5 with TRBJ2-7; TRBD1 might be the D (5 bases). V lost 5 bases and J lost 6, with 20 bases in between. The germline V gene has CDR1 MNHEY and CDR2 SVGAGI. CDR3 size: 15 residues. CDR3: CASSLSSREWGEQYF. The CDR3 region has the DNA TGTGCCAGCAGTCTATCCTCCAGGGAATGGGGCGAGCAGTACTTC.

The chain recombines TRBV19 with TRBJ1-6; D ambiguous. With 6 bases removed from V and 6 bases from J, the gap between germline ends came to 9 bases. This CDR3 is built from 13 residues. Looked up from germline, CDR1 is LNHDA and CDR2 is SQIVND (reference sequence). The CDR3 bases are TGTGCCAGTAGCGGACGGTTTAATTCACCCCTCCACTTT. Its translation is CASSGRFNSPLHF.

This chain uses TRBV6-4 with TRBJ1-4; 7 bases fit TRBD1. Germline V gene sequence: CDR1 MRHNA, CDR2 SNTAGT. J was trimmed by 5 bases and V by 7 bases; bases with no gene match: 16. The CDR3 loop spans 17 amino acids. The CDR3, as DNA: TGTGCCAGCAATAGACCGGGACAGACCCTTGGGAATGAAAAACTGTTTTTT. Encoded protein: CASNRPGQTLGNEKLFF.

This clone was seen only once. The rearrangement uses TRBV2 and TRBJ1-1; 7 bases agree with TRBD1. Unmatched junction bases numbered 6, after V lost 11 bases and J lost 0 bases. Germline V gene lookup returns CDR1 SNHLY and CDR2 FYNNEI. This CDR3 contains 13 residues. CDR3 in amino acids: CAPAGGVNTEAFF. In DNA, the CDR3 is TGTGCCCCAGCAGGGGGAGTGAACACTGAAGCTTTCTTT.

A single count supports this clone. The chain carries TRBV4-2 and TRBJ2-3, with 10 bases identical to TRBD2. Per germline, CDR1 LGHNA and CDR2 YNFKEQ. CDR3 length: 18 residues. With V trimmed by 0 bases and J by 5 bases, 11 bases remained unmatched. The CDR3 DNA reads TGTGCCAGCAGCCAAGATTCTTCTTATAGCGGGGGGCTAGATACGCAGTATTTT. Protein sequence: CASSQDSSYSGGLDTQYF.

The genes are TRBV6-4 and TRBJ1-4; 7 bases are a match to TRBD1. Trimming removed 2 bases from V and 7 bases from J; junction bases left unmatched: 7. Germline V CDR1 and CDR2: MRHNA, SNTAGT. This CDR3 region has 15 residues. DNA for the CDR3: TGTGCCAGCAGTGACCGAGGGGGCGCGACTGAAAAACTGTTTTTT. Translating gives CASSDRGGATEKLFF.

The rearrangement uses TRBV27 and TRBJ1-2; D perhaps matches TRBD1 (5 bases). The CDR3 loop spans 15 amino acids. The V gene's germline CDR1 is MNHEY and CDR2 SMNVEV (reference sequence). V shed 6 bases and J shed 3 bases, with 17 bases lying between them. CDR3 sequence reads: CASSRALVPDYGYTF. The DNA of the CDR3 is TGTGCCAGCAGCAGGGCCCTTGTACCAGACTATGGCTACACCTTC.

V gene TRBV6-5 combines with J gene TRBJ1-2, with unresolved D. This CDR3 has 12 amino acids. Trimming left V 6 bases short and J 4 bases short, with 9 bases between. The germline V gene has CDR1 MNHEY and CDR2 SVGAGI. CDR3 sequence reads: CASRLSGYGYTF. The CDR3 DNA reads TGTGCCAGCAGATTGTCGGGCTATGGCTACACCTTC.

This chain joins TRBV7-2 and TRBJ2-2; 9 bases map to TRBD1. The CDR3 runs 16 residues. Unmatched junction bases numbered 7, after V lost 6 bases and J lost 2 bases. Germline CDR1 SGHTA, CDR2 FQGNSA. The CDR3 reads CASRKPGQGNTGELFF. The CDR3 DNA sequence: TGTGCCAGCAGGAAGCCGGGACAGGGAAACACCGGGGAGCTGTTTTTT.

Written as DNA, the CDR3 is TGTGCCAGCAGTCCTTATGGGGGAACCGGGACCATTCAGTACTTC. This gives the protein CASSPYGGTGTIQYF. The chain has TRBV28 and TRBJ2-4; D tentatively reads TRBD1 or TRBD2 (5 bases each). Germline CDR1 is MDHEN and CDR2 is SYDVKM. The CDR3 loop spans 15 amino acids. V lost 5 bases and J lost 9, with 20 bases in between.

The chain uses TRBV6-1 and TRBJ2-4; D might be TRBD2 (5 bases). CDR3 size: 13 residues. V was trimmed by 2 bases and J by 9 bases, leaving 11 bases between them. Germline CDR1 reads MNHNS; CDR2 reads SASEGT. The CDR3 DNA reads TGTGCCAGCAGTGAACGTGAAGAGGGCATTCAGTACTTC. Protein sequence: CASSEREEGIQYF.

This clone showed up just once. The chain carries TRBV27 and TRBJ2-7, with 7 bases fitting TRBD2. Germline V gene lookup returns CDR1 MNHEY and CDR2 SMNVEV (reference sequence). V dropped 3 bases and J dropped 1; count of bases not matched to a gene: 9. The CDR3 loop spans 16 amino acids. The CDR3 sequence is CASSFTREVFSYEQYF. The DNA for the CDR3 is TGTGCCAGCAGTTTTACCCGGGAGGTGTTTTCCTACGAGCAGTACTTC.

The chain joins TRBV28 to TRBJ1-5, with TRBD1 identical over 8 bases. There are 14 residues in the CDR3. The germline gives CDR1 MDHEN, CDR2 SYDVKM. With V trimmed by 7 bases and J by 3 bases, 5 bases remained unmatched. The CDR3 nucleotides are TGTGCCAGCACCGACAGGGGACCCAATCAGCCCCAGCATTTT. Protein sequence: CASTDRGPNQPQHF.

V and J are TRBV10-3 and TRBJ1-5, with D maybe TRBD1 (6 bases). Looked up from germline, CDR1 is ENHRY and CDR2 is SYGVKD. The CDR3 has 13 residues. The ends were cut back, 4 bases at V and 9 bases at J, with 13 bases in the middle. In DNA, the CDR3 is TGTGCCATCAGTGGGGACACCCATCGGCCCCAGCATTTT. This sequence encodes CAISGDTHRPQHF.

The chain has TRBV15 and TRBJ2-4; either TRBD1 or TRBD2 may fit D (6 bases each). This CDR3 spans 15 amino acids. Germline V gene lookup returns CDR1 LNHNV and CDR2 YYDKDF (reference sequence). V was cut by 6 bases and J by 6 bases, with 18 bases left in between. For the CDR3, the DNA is TGTGCCACCAGAGGGGGAGATTGGGACTTAAACATTCAGTACTTC. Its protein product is CATRGGDWDLNIQYF. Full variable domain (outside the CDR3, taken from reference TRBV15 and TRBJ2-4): DAMVIQNPRYQVTQFGKPVTLSCSQTLNHNVMYWYQQKSSQAPKLLFHYYDKDFNNEADTPDNFQSRRPNTSFCFLDIRSPGLGDTAMYLCATRGGDWDLNIQYFGAGTRLSVL.

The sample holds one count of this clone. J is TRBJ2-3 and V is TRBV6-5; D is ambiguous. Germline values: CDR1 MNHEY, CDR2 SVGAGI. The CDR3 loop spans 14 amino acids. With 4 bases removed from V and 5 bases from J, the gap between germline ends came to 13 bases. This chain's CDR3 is CASSSTARRDTQYF. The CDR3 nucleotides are TGTGCCAGCAGTTCCACCGCCCGGAGAGATACGCAGTATTTT.

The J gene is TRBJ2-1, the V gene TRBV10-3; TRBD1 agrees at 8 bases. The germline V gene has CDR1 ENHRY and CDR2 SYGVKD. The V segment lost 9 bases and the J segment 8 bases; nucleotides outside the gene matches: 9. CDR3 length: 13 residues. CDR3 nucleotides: TGTGCCATTATGGACAGGGAAGGGGATGAGCAGTTCTTC. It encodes CAIMDREGDEQFF.

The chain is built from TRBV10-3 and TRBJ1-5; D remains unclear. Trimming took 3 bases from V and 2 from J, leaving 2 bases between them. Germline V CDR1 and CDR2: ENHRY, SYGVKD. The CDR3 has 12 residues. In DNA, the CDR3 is TGTGCCATCAGTGAAGGCAATCAGCCCCAGCATTTT. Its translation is CAISEGNQPQHF.

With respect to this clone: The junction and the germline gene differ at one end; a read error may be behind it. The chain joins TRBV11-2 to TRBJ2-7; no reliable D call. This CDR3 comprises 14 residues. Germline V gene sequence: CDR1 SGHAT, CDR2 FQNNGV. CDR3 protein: CASTLWSGTYEQYF. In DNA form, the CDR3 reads TGTGCCAGCACCTTATGGTCAGGAACCTACGAGCAGTACTTC.

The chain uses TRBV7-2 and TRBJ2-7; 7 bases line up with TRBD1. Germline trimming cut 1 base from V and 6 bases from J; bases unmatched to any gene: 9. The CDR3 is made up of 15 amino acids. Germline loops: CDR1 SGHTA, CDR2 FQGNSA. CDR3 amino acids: CASSLVGTAGFEQYF. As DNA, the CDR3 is TGTGCCAGCAGCTTAGTCGGGACAGCAGGTTTCGAGCAGTACTTC.

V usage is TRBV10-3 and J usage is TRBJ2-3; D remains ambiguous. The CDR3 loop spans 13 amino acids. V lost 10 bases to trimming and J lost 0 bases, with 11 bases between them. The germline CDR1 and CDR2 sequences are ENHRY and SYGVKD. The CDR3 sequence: CATKDGSTDTQYF. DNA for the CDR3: TGTGCCACCAAAGACGGGAGCACAGATACGCAGTATTTT.

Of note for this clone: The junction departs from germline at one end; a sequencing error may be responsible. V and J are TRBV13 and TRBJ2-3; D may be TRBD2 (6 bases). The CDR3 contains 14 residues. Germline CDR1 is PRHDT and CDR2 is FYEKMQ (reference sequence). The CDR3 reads CASSLGTGSDTQYF. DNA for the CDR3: TGTGCCAGCAGCCTAGGGACTGGATCAGATACGCAGTATTTT.